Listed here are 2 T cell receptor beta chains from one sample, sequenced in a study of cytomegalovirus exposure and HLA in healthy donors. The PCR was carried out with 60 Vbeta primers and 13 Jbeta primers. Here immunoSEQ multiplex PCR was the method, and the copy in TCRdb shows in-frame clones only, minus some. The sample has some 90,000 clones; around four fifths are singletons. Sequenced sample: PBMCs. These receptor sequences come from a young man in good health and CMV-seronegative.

Here the CDR3 DNA reads TGTGCCAGCAGCGCCTCGTACGGTGGCCGAGGGGGAGCTTTCTTT. Amino acids: CASSASYGGRGGAFF. The V and J genes are TRBV9 and TRBJ1-1, with D tentatively TRBD1 (6 bases). Germline lookup yields CDR1 SGDLS and CDR2 YYNGEE. The CDR3 is made up of 15 amino acids. V was cut by 3 bases and J by 10 bases, with 22 bases left in between.

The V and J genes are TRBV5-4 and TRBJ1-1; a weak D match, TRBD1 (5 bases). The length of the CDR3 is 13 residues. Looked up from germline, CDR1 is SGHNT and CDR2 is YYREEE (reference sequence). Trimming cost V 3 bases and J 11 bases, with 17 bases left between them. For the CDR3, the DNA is TGTGCCAGCAGCTCCCAGGGCCAGGGTGGGGCTTTCTTT. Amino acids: CASSSQGQGGAFF.